This TCR beta chain was sequenced for a study of post-analysis software for immune sequencing data. Study results and limitations: By F measure, samples from a shared preparation batch strongly co-clustered.

This clonotype was seen only a few times. Antigen: not known. The authors incorporated unique molecular identifiers into the TCR beta cDNA libraries. It was from about 0.98 to 11 million T cells that about 540,000 cDNA molecules came. A single record per CDR3 protein comes from TCRdb applying MiXCR to the PCR reads. The data hold about 560,000 distinct CDR3 sequences, with roughly 45% observed a single time. This sequence was found in a girl aged 10-17 years with multiple sclerosis. Sequenced sample: blood.

The CDR3 sequence: CSVRTKNIQYF. The CDR3 DNA sequence: TGCAGCGTTCGGACTAAAAACATTCAGTACTTC. V usage is TRBV29-1 and J usage is TRBJ2-4, with a weak D call TRBD2 (5 bases). V was pared by 5 bases and J by 4 bases, with 6 bases between. Germline-derived CDR1 and CDR2 are SQVTM and ANQGSEA. The CDR3 sequence is 11 residues long.